A single T cell receptor (beta chain) is shown here with its context. What it binds is not known. As for the donors, each was a healthy bone marrow donor. The record originates from a study of cytomegalovirus exposure and HLA in healthy donors. Study-level findings and limits: Of the V segments, some could not be distinguished, including TRBV6-2 and TRBV6-3, and were excluded. Under in vitro conditions, a few CMV-associated chains were confirmed as specific for CMV antigens.

The PCR used 60 Vbeta and 13 Jbeta primers. The data were produced by immunoSEQ multiplex PCR, yet TCRdb's version contains in-frame clones alone and is incomplete. The sample holds 150,000 to 200,000 clones, roughly 90% seen once. The CDR3 sequence is 13 residues long. Germline values: CDR1 SGHTA, CDR2 FQGTGA. V shed 4 bases and J shed 3 bases, with 9 bases lying between them. Sequenced input: PBMCs. The receptor's source is a girl in the first two years of life in good health and CMV-seronegative. V gene TRBV7-3 combines with J gene TRBJ2-5; D is ambiguous. Here the CDR3 DNA reads TGTGCCAGCAGCTGGAGTCCTAAAGAGACCCAGTACTTC. It specifies CASSWSPKETQYF.